This T cell receptor beta chain is from a study of T cell responses to AZD1222 COVID-19 vaccine. Repertoires were generated with immunoSEQ multiplex PCR, while TCRdb's copy carries only in-frame clones and drops some. The table lists 140,000 to 150,000 clones, approximately 90% of them singletons. Regarding the study as a whole: Possibly, clonal diversity was underestimated; donors were largely white British and included more females. With two AZD1222 doses given, Spike-specific TCR breadth and depth both rose. AZD1222 recipients seropositive at baseline numbered only five to seven. Among spike-specific TCRs, nearly half reportedly target unmutated variant regions.

As concerns this clone: The antigen remains unidentified.

This CDR3 comprises 15 residues. V was trimmed by 4 bases and J by 6 bases, leaving 16 bases between them. Germline V CDR1 and CDR2: MNHEY, SVGAGI. The clonotype originates from an adult in good health. Sequences were derived from peripheral blood, sampled on day 0 of AZD1222 vaccination. The chain carries TRBV6-5 and TRBJ2-1; D gene ambiguous. CDR3 region: CASSWTPASPNEQFF. CDR3 nucleotides: TGTGCCAGCAGTTGGACCCCGGCCAGCCCCAATGAGCAGTTCTTC.